A selection of T cell receptor beta chains follows, all from one sample in a study of T cell changes during pregnancy in multiple sclerosis. The repertoire was sequenced with immunoSEQ multiplex PCR; TCRdb's copy has only in-frame clones and lacks some. Of roughly 80,000 clones listed, about 91% are singletons. The sample in question was peripheral blood, obtained before pregnancy. The receptors here all came from a female donor with multiple sclerosis, enrolled in a pregnancy study. Each CDR3 is given with its conserved first and last residue. The order of the fields is CDR3 DNA, CDR3 protein, J gene, V gene, D gene, clone size. A D gene is named only where the DNA matches it firmly. Clone size is not always given. Where it is, it says once, few, many or a class for expanded clones.

cdr3_nt: TGTGCCAGTAGTCTTAGCCTAACAGGGCGGAATGAAGCTTTCTTT; cdr3_aa: CASSLSLTGRNEAFF; j_call: TRBJ1-1; v_call: TRBV19; d_call: NA; clone_size: NA
cdr3_nt: TGCAGCGCCAGCGGGGGGGAATTCACCGGGGAGCTGTTTTTT; cdr3_aa: CSASGGEFTGELFF; j_call: TRBJ2-2; v_call: TRBV29-1; d_call: TRBD2; clone_size: NA
cdr3_nt: TGTGCCAGCAGCCAAACGCCACTTATTTATACGCAGTATTTT; cdr3_aa: CASSQTPLIYTQYF; j_call: TRBJ2-3; v_call: TRBV5-6; d_call: NA; clone_size: NA
cdr3_nt: TGCGCCAGCAGCTTGGGGGGACAGGGAAACACTGAAGCTTTCTTT; cdr3_aa: CASSLGGQGNTEAFF; j_call: TRBJ1-1; v_call: TRBV5-1; d_call: TRBD1; clone_size: NA
cdr3_nt: TGCGCCAGCAGCTCTACCGGGACATCGAACACTGAAGCTTTCTTT; cdr3_aa: CASSSTGTSNTEAFF; j_call: TRBJ1-1; v_call: TRBV5-1; d_call: NA; clone_size: NA
cdr3_nt: TGTGCCAGCAGTGGGACTATCGCGGGCGAGCAGTACTTC; cdr3_aa: CASSGTIAGEQYF; j_call: TRBJ2-7; v_call: TRBV9; d_call: TRBD2; clone_size: NA
cdr3_nt: TGTGCCAGCAGCTTAGGGGGACAGTTTTACGAGCAGTACTTC; cdr3_aa: CASSLGGQFYEQYF; j_call: TRBJ2-7; v_call: TRBV13; d_call: TRBD1; clone_size: NA
cdr3_nt: TGTGCCAGCAGTTACCAGGGGGGTGCGAGTACCGGGGAGCTGTTTTTT; cdr3_aa: CASSYQGGASTGELFF; j_call: TRBJ2-2; v_call: TRBV6-5; d_call: NA; clone_size: NA
cdr3_nt: TGTGCCAGCCGTGAGGACAGGGGGCAAGGCTACACCTTC; cdr3_aa: CASREDRGQGYTF; j_call: TRBJ1-2; v_call: TRBV6-1; d_call: TRBD1; clone_size: NA
cdr3_nt: TGTGCCTGGAGGGGACAGGGGAACACTGAAGCTTTCTTT; cdr3_aa: CAWRGQGNTEAFF; j_call: TRBJ1-1; v_call: TRBV30; d_call: TRBD1; clone_size: NA
cdr3_nt: TGTGCCACCAGCAGAGATCAGATGAATGGCTACACCTTC; cdr3_aa: CATSRDQMNGYTF; j_call: TRBJ1-2; v_call: TRBV15; d_call: NA; clone_size: once
cdr3_nt: TGTGCCAGCAGTTTTATTAGCGGTTACAATGAGCAGTTCTTC; cdr3_aa: CASSFISGYNEQFF; j_call: TRBJ2-1; v_call: TRBV28; d_call: NA; clone_size: NA
cdr3_nt: TGTGCCATCAGTGAGTCGATACAGGAACAAACAGATACGCAGTATTTT; cdr3_aa: CAISESIQEQTDTQYF; j_call: TRBJ2-3; v_call: TRBV10-3; d_call: NA; clone_size: NA
cdr3_nt: TGTGCCAGCAGCTTAGCGTCGGGAGTTTCACCCCTCCACTTT; cdr3_aa: CASSLASGVSPLHF; j_call: TRBJ1-6; v_call: TRBV7-8; d_call: NA; clone_size: NA
cdr3_nt: TGTGCCAGCAGCTTAGTGGAGCTGGATACGCAGTATTTT; cdr3_aa: CASSLVELDTQYF; j_call: TRBJ2-3; v_call: TRBV7-9; d_call: NA; clone_size: NA
cdr3_nt: TGCGCCAGCAGCCCGGAGCAGTCGTCCAGGGTGCAGTTCTTC; cdr3_aa: CASSPEQSSRVQFF; j_call: TRBJ2-1; v_call: TRBV5-1; d_call: NA; clone_size: NA
cdr3_nt: TGTGCCATCAGGGAGACAGGGCTTAACTATGGCTACACCTTC; cdr3_aa: CAIRETGLNYGYTF; j_call: TRBJ1-2; v_call: TRBV10-3; d_call: TRBD1; clone_size: NA
cdr3_nt: TGTGCCAGCAGTGACCGGGACAACAATGAGCAGTTCTTC; cdr3_aa: CASSDRDNNEQFF; j_call: TRBJ2-1; v_call: TRBV6-1; d_call: NA; clone_size: NA
cdr3_nt: TGTGCCAGCAGCGTGGCGACAGGGGGAAACGAAAAACTGTTTTTT; cdr3_aa: CASSVATGGNEKLFF; j_call: TRBJ1-4; v_call: TRBV9; d_call: TRBD1; clone_size: NA
cdr3_nt: TGTGCCAGTAGTATAGGCCAGGGTGTTTATGGCTACACCTTC; cdr3_aa: CASSIGQGVYGYTF; j_call: TRBJ1-2; v_call: TRBV19; d_call: NA; clone_size: NA
cdr3_nt: TGCGCCAGCAGCTACTACCCGGACAGGTTATCTGATACGCAGTATTTT; cdr3_aa: CASSYYPDRLSDTQYF; j_call: TRBJ2-3; v_call: TRBV5-1; d_call: TRBD1; clone_size: once
cdr3_nt: TGCGCCAGCAGCTTGACAGGGGGCTACGAGCAGTACTTC; cdr3_aa: CASSLTGGYEQYF; j_call: TRBJ2-7; v_call: TRBV5-1; d_call: TRBD1; clone_size: NA
cdr3_nt: TGCGCCAGCAGCCAAGATCAGGAAGATCTAATGATGAACACTGAAGCTTTCTTT; cdr3_aa: CASSQDQEDLMMNTEAFF; j_call: TRBJ1-1; v_call: TRBV4-1; d_call: NA; clone_size: NA
cdr3_nt: TGTGCCAGCTCACCCGGTCTACAGTCCCATCTCACCTTC; cdr3_aa: CASSPGLQSHLTF; j_call: TRBJ1-2; v_call: TRBV18; d_call: NA; clone_size: NA
cdr3_nt: TGTGCCAGCAGCTTGAGACTAGCGGACTACGAGCAGTACTTC; cdr3_aa: CASSLRLADYEQYF; j_call: TRBJ2-7; v_call: TRBV5-6; d_call: TRBD2; clone_size: NA
cdr3_nt: TGCGCCAGCAGCCTCTACGACAGGGCCAATGAGCAGTTCTTC; cdr3_aa: CASSLYDRANEQFF; j_call: TRBJ2-1; v_call: TRBV4-1; d_call: TRBD1; clone_size: NA
cdr3_nt: TGTGCCAGTGGTGGGCAGGGGAAGGCCTACGAGCAGTACTTC; cdr3_aa: CASGGQGKAYEQYF; j_call: TRBJ2-7; v_call: TRBV6-5; d_call: NA; clone_size: NA
cdr3_nt: TGTGCCAGCACCGGATGGGACAGTAGTGGCTACACCTTC; cdr3_aa: CASTGWDSSGYTF; j_call: TRBJ1-2; v_call: TRBV7-6; d_call: TRBD1; clone_size: few
cdr3_nt: TGTGCCAGCAGCCTTCAAGGGACAAGGGGGACTGGAAACACCATATATTTT; cdr3_aa: CASSLQGTRGTGNTIYF; j_call: TRBJ1-3; v_call: TRBV9; d_call: NA; clone_size: NA
cdr3_nt: TGTGCCAGCACCCGGGACTTCACCACAGATACGCAGTATTTT; cdr3_aa: CASTRDFTTDTQYF; j_call: TRBJ2-3; v_call: TRBV2; d_call: NA; clone_size: once
cdr3_nt: TGTGCCAGCAGCTCGCCGGGACTGATCAATGAAAAACTGTTTTTT; cdr3_aa: CASSSPGLINEKLFF; j_call: TRBJ1-4; v_call: TRBV5-6; d_call: NA; clone_size: NA
cdr3_nt: TGCGCCAGCAGCCCTTTCCTCCCAAGTGGGCAAAGCTCCTATAATTCACCCCTCCACTTT; cdr3_aa: CASSPFLPSGQSSYNSPLHF; j_call: TRBJ1-6; v_call: TRBV4-1; d_call: NA; clone_size: NA
cdr3_nt: TGTGCCTGGAGTGTTACCCAGGGTGGGTACGAGCAGTACTTC; cdr3_aa: CAWSVTQGGYEQYF; j_call: TRBJ2-7; v_call: TRBV30; d_call: NA; clone_size: NA
cdr3_nt: TGTGCCAGCAGCCAAGATCTGTTTAGCGGGGGGCTGCGAGAGACCCAGTACTTC; cdr3_aa: CASSQDLFSGGLRETQYF; j_call: TRBJ2-5; v_call: TRBV4-2; d_call: TRBD2; clone_size: NA
cdr3_nt: TGTGCCAGCCGAAACGGGATATACAATGAGCAGTTCTTC; cdr3_aa: CASRNGIYNEQFF; j_call: TRBJ2-1; v_call: TRBV19; d_call: NA; clone_size: NA
cdr3_nt: TGTGCCGTCCAGGGTAGCTATGGCTACACCTTC; cdr3_aa: CAVQGSYGYTF; j_call: TRBJ1-2; v_call: TRBV2; d_call: NA; clone_size: NA
cdr3_nt: TGTGCCAGCAGTTATCGGGGACAAGAGACCCAGTACTTC; cdr3_aa: CASSYRGQETQYF; j_call: TRBJ2-5; v_call: TRBV6-5; d_call: NA; clone_size: NA
cdr3_nt: TGTGCCAGTAGTCCCCCCACTAGCGGGACCACAGATACGCAGTATTTT; cdr3_aa: CASSPPTSGTTDTQYF; j_call: TRBJ2-3; v_call: TRBV19; d_call: TRBD2; clone_size: NA
cdr3_nt: TGTGCCTGGAGAGGTCAGGTCTATGGCTACACCTTC; cdr3_aa: CAWRGQVYGYTF; j_call: TRBJ1-2; v_call: TRBV30; d_call: NA; clone_size: NA
cdr3_nt: TGTGCCAGCAGTATTCAACAAACAGGAGCCTACGAGCAGTACTTC; cdr3_aa: CASSIQQTGAYEQYF; j_call: TRBJ2-7; v_call: TRBV27; d_call: NA; clone_size: NA